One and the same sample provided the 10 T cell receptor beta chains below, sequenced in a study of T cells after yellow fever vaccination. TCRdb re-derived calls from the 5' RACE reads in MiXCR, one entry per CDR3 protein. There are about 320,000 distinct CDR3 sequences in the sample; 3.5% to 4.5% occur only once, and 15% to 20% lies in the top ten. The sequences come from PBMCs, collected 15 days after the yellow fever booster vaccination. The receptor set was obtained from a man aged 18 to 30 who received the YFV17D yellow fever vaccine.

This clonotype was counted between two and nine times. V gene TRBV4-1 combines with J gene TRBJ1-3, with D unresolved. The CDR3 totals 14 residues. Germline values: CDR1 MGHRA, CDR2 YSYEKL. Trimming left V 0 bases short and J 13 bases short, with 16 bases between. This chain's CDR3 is CASSQEWTAQLIYF. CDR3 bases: TGCGCCAGCAGCCAAGAATGGACGGCTCAACTTATATATTTT.

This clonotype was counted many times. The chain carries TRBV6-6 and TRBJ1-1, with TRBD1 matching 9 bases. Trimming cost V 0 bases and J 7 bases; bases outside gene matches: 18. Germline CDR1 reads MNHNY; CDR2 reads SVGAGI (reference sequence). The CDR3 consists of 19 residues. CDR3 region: CASSYSRVNMNRGPIEAFF. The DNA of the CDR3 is TGTGCCAGCAGTTACTCGCGGGTTAATATGAACAGGGGGCCCATTGAAGCTTTCTTT.

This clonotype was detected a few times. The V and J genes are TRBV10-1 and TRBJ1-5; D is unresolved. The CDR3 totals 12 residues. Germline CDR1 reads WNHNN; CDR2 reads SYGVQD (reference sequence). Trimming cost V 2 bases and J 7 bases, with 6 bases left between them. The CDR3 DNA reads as TGCGCCAGCAGTGAGCCCGGGCAGCCCCAGCATTTT. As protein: CASSEPGQPQHF.

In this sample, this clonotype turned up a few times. Here the CDR3 DNA reads TGTGCCAGCAGTCTCCGGGACAGGGGGACGGGGTCGTATGAGCAGTTCTTC. Protein: CASSLRDRGTGSYEQFF. The chain carries TRBV6-1 and TRBJ2-1; 11 nucleotides align to TRBD1. This CDR3 contains 17 residues. V trimming: 5 bases; J trimming: 8 bases; junction bases outside the gene matches: 14. The germline gives CDR1 MNHNS, CDR2 SASEGT.

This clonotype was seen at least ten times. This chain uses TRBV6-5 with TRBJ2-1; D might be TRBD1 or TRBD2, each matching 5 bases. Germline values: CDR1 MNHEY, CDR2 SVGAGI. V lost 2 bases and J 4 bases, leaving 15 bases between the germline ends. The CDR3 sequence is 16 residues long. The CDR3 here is CASSYGLPGRYNEQFF. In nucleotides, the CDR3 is TGTGCCAGCAGTTACGGGCTCCCGGGGCGGTACAATGAGCAGTTCTTC.

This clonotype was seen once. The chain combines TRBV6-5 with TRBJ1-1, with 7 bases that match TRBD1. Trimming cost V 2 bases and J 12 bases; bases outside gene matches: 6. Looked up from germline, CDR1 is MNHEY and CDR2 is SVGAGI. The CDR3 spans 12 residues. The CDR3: CASSYQGDGTFF. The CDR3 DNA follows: TGTGCCAGCAGTTACCAGGGGGACGGAACTTTCTTT.

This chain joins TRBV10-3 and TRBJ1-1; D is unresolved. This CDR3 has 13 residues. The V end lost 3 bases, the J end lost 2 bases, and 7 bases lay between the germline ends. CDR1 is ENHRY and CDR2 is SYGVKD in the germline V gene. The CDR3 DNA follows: TGTGCCATCAGTGAATCCGTTAACACTGAAGCTTTCTTT. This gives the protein CAISESVNTEAFF.

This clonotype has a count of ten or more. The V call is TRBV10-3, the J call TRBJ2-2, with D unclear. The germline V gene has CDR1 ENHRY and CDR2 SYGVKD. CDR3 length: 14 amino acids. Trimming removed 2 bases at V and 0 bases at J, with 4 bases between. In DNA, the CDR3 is TGTGCCATCAGTGAGCTACCGAACACCGGGGAGCTGTTTTTT. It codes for CAISELPNTGELFF.

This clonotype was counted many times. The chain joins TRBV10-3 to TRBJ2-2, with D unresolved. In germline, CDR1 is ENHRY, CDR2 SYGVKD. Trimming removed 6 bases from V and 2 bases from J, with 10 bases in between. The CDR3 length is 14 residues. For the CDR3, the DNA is TGTGCCATCAGGACGGTCACCAACACCGGGGAGCTGTTTTTT. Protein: CAIRTVTNTGELFF.

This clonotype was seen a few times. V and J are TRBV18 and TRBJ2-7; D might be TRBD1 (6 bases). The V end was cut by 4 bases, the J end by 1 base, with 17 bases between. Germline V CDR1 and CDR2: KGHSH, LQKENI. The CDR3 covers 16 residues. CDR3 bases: TGTGCCAGCTCACTACCCCCGGGACACAAATCCTACGAGCAGTACGTC. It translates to CASSLPPGHKSYEQYV.